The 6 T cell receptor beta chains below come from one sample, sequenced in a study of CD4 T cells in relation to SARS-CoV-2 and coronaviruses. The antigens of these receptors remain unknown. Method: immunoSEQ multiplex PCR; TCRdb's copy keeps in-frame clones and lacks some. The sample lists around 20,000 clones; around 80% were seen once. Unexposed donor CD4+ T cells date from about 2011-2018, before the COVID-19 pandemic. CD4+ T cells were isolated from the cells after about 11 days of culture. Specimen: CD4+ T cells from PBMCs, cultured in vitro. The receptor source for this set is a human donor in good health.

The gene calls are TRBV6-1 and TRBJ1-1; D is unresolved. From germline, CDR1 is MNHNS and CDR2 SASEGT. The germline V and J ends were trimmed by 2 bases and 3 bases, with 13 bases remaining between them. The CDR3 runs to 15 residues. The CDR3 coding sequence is TGTGCCAGCAGTGAACCTTCTGGGGTTTACACTGAAGCTTTCTTT. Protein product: CASSEPSGVYTEAFF.

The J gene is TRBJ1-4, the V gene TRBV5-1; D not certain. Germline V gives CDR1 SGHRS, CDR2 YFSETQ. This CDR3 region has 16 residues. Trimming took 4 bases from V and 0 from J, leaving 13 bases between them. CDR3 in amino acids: CASSPLNTATNEKLFF. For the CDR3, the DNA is TGCGCCAGCAGCCCCCTTAACACGGCAACTAATGAAAAACTGTTTTTT.

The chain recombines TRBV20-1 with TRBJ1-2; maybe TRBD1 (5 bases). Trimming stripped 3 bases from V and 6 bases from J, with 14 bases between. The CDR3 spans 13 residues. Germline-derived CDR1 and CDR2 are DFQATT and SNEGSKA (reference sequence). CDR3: CSASRIRVHGYTF. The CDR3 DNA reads TGCAGTGCTAGTCGGATCAGGGTCCATGGCTACACCTTC.

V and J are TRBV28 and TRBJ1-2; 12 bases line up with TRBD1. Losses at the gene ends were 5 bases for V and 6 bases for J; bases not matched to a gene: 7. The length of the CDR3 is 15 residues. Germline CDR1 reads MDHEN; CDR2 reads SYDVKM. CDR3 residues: CASSIGGQGADGYTF. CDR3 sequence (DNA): TGTGCCAGCAGTATAGGGGGACAGGGGGCGGATGGCTACACCTTC.

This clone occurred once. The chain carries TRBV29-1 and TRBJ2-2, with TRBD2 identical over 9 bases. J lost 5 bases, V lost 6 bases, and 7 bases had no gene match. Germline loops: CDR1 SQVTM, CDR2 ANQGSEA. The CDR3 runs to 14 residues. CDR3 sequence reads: CSVAFSGSTGELFF. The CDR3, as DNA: TGCAGCGTGGCGTTTAGCGGGAGTACCGGGGAGCTGTTTTTT.

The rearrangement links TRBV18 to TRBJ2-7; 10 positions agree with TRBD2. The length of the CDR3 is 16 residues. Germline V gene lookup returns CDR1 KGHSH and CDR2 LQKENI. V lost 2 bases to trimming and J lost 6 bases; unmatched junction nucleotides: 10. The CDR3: CASSPRLAGHGSEQYF. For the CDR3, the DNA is TGTGCCAGCTCACCAAGACTAGCGGGCCACGGAAGCGAGCAGTACTTC. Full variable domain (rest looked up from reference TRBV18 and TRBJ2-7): NAGVMQNPRHLVRRRGQEARLRCSPMKGHSHVYWYRQLPEEGLKFMVYLQKENIIDESGMPKERFSAEFPKEGPSILRIQQVVRGDSAAYFCASSPRLAGHGSEQYFGPGTRLTVT.